What follows is one T cell receptor beta chain and its context. Its antigen is still unknown. This entry comes from a study of T cell responses to AZD1222 COVID-19 vaccine. Points from the study as a whole: Vaccination with two AZD1222 doses was followed by a rise in Spike-specific TCR breadth and depth. Repertoires were obtained solely post-peak T cell response.

Here immunoSEQ multiplex PCR was the method, and the copy in TCRdb shows in-frame clones only, minus some. The data show around 96,000 clones, about 93% seen once. The CDR3 covers 13 residues. V was shortened by 5 bases and J by 4 bases, with 12 bases between the two germline ends. In germline, CDR1 is LNHDA, CDR2 SQIVND (reference sequence). This receptor was identified in an adult who received the AZD1222 COVID-19 vaccine. This chain links TRBV19 with TRBJ2-7; TRBD2 is a possible D gene (6 bases). The sample was peripheral blood, taken 28 days after the second AZD1222 dose. DNA for the CDR3: TGTGCCAGTAGTCCGGGACTTAGATACGAGCAGTACTTC. Amino acid sequence: CASSPGLRYEQYF.